This T cell receptor beta chain was profiled in a study of Graves' ophthalmopathy and Graves' hyperthyroidism. Amplified material comprised TCR beta CDR3 regions derived from RNA transcripts. First-round RT-PCR relied on HTBI primers, and a second-round multiplex PCR came next. TCRdb processed the multiplex PCR reads anew with MiXCR; each CDR3 protein has one entry. This sample yields some 210,000 distinct CDR3 sequences, of which around 30% are seen a single time; approximately 9.1% belongs to the top ten. This clonotype occurred many times. The CDR3 is 13 amino acids. Germline V lookup: CDR1 MDHEN, CDR2 SYDVKM. V was trimmed by 3 bases and J by 7 bases, leaving 12 bases between them.

The specimen sequenced was peripheral blood. The chain links TRBV28 to TRBJ2-5, with D unclear. This clonotype originated in a man in his fifties or sixties with Graves' ophthalmopathy. The CDR3 DNA is TGTGCCAGCAGTTTTGATGACCGAGGGACCCAGTACTTC. Translating gives CASSFDDRGTQYF.